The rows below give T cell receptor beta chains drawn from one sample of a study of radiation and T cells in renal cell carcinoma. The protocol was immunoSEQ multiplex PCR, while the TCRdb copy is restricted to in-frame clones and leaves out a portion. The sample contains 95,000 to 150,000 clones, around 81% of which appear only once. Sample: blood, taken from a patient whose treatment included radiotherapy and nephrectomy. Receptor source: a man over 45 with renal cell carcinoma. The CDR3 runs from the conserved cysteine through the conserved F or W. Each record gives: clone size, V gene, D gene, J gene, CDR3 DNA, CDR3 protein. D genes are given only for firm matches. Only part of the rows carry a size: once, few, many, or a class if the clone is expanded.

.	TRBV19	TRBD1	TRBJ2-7	TGTGCCAGTAGTATCCGCCCGGACAGGGTCTACGAGCAGTACTTC	CASSIRPDRVYEQYF
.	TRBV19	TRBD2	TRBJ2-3	TGTGCCAGTAGTATCATTAGCGGGAGCACAGATACGCAGTATTTT	CASSIISGSTDTQYF
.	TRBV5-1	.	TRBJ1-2	TGCGCCAGCAGACCCCAATCCCAGTTGCAATTTCTTGAGGATGGCTACACCTTC	CASRPQSQLQFLEDGYTF
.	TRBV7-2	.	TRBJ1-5	TGTGCCAGCAGCTTAGACGCGACAGGCCGGCGGGCCCAGCATTTT	CASSLDATGRRAQHF
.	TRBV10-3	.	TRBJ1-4	TGTGCCATCAGTGAGTCTGCAGGGGCCCGTAATGAAAAACTGTTTTTT	CAISESAGARNEKLFF
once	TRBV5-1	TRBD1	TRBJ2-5	TGCGCCAGCAGTGGATCCGGGACAGGGGAAGAGACCCAGTACTTC	CASSGSGTGEETQYF
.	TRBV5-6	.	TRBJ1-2	TGTGCCAGCAGCCTTCCACCCAGAGATGGCTACACCTTC	CASSLPPRDGYTF
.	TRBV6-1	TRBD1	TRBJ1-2	TGTGCCGGACTGGGGACAGCTAACTATGGCTACACCTTC	CAGLGTANYGYTF
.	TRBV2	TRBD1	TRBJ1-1	TGTGCCAGCAACCGACAGGGGGATATGAACACTGAAGCTTTCTTT	CASNRQGDMNTEAFF
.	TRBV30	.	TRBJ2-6	TGTGCCTGGAGTGTACGGGGCGGCCCCTCTGGGGCCAACGTCCTGACTTTC	CAWSVRGGPSGANVLTF
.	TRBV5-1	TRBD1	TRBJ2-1	TGCGCCAGCAGCTTGGCCGGGACAGGGTACAATGAGCAGTTCTTC	CASSLAGTGYNEQFF
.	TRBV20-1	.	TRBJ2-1	TGCAGTGCTAGATCCCTGGGAGAGCAGTTCTTC	CSARSLGEQFF
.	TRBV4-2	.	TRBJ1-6	TGTGCCAGCAGCCAAGAGCCCGGACTTCCCCTCCACTTT	CASSQEPGLPLHF
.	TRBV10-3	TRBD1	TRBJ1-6	TGTGCCATCGGGACAGGGTGGTCCTATAATTCACCCCTCCACTTT	CAIGTGWSYNSPLHF
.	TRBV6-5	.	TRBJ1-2	TGTGCCAGCACCGTATATCCGGGCTCTCCTTTGGGCTACACCTTC	CASTVYPGSPLGYTF
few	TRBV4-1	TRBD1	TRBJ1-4	TGCGCCAGCAGCCAAGGGACAGGGGTTCGGGAAAAACTGTTTTTT	CASSQGTGVREKLFF
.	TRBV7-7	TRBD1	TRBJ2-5	TGTGCTAGCAGCTTAGGCAGGGGGCAGGAGACCCAGTACTTC	CASSLGRGQETQYF
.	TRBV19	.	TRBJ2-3	TGTGCCAGTAGTAACCGCCCCTTCACAGATACGCAGTATTTT	CASSNRPFTDTQYF
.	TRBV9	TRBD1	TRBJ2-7	TGTGCCAGCAGCGTAGGGGGGGACAGGTACGAGCAGTACTTC	CASSVGGDRYEQYF
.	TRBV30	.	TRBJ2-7	TGTGCCTGGAGACTCGGGAACCCCTACGAGCAGTACTTC	CAWRLGNPYEQYF
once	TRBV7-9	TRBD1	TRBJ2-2	TGTGCCAGCAGCTTTACAGGACAGGTTTACACCGGGGAGCTGTTTTTT	CASSFTGQVYTGELFF
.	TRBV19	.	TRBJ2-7	TGTGCCAGTAGCCGAACGAGGGAATACTACGAGCAGTACTTC	CASSRTREYYEQYF
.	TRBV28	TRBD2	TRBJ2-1	TGTGCCAGCAGTTGGCTAGCGGGGAAGAATGAGCAGTTCTTC	CASSWLAGKNEQFF
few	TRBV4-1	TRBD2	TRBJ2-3	TGCGCCAGCAGCCAGCACGGGACTAGCGTGTCAGATACGCAGTATTTT	CASSQHGTSVSDTQYF
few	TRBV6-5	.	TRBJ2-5	TGTGCCAGCAGCAGTTTCGGGAAAGAGACCCAGTACTTC	CASSSFGKETQYF
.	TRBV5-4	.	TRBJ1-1	TGTGCCAGCAGGATTGGGACAACGAACACTGAAGCTTTCTTT	CASRIGTTNTEAFF
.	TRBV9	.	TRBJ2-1	TGTGCCAGCAGCGTAAACGCCCGAAGCTCCTACAATGAGCAGTTCTTC	CASSVNARSSYNEQFF
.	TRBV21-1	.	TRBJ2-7	TGTGCCAGCAGCAATCCGGGACAGGGGTACTACGAGCAGTACTTC	CASSNPGQGYYEQYF
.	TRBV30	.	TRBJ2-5	TGTGCCTGGAGCTACAACTCTAGGGCCTTTGGGACCCAGTACTTC	CAWSYNSRAFGTQYF
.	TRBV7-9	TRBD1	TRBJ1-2	TGTGCCAGCAGCCCAACCTGGACAGGGAGAGGAGCTAACTATGGCTACACCTTC	CASSPTWTGRGANYGYTF
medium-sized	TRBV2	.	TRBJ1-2	TGTGCCAGCAGTGACGGGCAGGCTCTCTATGGCTACACCTTC	CASSDGQALYGYTF
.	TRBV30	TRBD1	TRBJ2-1	TGTGCCTGGACTACAGGGGGGAATGAGCAGTTCTTC	CAWTTGGNEQFF
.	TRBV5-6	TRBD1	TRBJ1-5	TGTGCCAGCAGCTTCCGGGACAGGGGAATCAATCAGCCCCAGCATTTT	CASSFRDRGINQPQHF
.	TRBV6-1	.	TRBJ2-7	TGTGCCAGCAGTGACCAGCGGGCTTACGAGCAGTACTTC	CASSDQRAYEQYF
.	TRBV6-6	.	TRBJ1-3	TGTGCCAGCAGTTGGGGGGGGGACACCATATATTTT	CASSWGGDTIYF
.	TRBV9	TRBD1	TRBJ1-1	TGTGCCAGCAGCCGATGGGGGGACAGGAGATTGAACACTGAAGCTTTCTTT	CASSRWGDRRLNTEAFF